This passage covers 18 T cell receptor beta chains from one sample sequenced in a study of cytomegalovirus exposure and HLA in healthy donors. Use of 60 Vbeta and 13 Jbeta primers characterized the PCR. TCRdb's copy holds only in-frame clones and misses some; the assay was immunoSEQ multiplex PCR. This sample lists 100,000 to 150,000 clones; its ten largest clones have around 2.4%. Specimen: PBMCs. These receptors were collected from a man in his forties in good health and CMV-seronegative.

The chain recombines TRBV4-2 with TRBJ2-7; possibly TRBD2 for D (7 bases). V lost 4 bases and J lost 4, with 17 bases in between. The germline gives CDR1 LGHNA, CDR2 YNFKEQ. The CDR3 spans 15 residues. The DNA for the CDR3 is TGTGCCAGCAGCCTGGGGGGGGCTACCCCTTACGAGCAGTACTTC. Translated, it gives CASSLGGATPYEQYF.

The chain employs TRBV2 and TRBJ2-7, with D unresolved. Per germline, CDR1 SNHLY and CDR2 FYNNEI. This CDR3 has 12 amino acids. Trimming removed 1 base from V and 2 bases from J, with 3 bases in between. The CDR3 region is CASSEGAYEQYF. In nucleotides, the CDR3 is TGTGCCAGCAGTGAAGGCGCCTACGAGCAGTACTTC.

This rearrangement joins TRBV7-2 to TRBJ2-7; 8 nucleotides align to TRBD1. The germline CDR1 and CDR2 sequences are SGHTA and FQGNSA. Trimming at V came to 1 base and at J to 1 base, leaving 9 bases not matched to a gene. This CDR3 spans 17 amino acids. The chain's CDR3 is CASSLVHGTGLSYEQYF. The CDR3 region has the DNA TGTGCCAGCAGCTTAGTCCACGGGACAGGCCTGTCCTACGAGCAGTACTTC. Combining the CDR3 with reference TRBV7-2 and TRBJ2-7 gives the whole variable domain GAGVSQSPSNKVTEKGKDVELRCDPISGHTALYWYRQSLGQGLEFLIYFQGNSAPDKSGLPSDRFSAERTGGSVSTLTIQRTQQEDSAVYLCASSLVHGTGLSYEQYFGPGTRLTVT.

V gene TRBV28 combines with J gene TRBJ1-4; possible D gene TRBD1, 5 bases. V lost 5 bases and J 0 bases, leaving 10 bases between the germline ends. CDR1 is MDHEN, CDR2 SYDVKM, per germline. This CDR3 region has 15 residues. CDR3 nucleotide sequence: TGTGCCAGCAGTCTGACGGGGGCAACTAATGAAAAACTGTTTTTT. Its protein product is CASSLTGATNEKLFF.

The rearrangement uses TRBV6-1 and TRBJ1-5; D is uncertain. The CDR3 contains 13 residues. The V end was cut by 3 bases, the J end by 11 bases, with 14 bases between. Germline V gene lookup returns CDR1 MNHNS and CDR2 SASEGT. The DNA of the CDR3 is TGTGCCAGCAGTGAGCCCGTCCAGAGGGCCCAGCATTTT. Translated: CASSEPVQRAQHF.

This chain links TRBV7-2 with TRBJ2-5; 8 nucleotides match TRBD1. The DNA end favors TRBJ2-7, so the J call may be wrong. Germline CDR1 and CDR2: SGHTA and FQGNSA. CDR3 size: 13 residues. The CDR3 region has the DNA TGTGCCAGCAGCTACACAGGGGGCTACGAGCAGTACTTC. Protein: CASSYTGGYEQYF.

The V call is TRBV13, the J call TRBJ2-2; D is perhaps TRBD2 (5 bases). The CDR3 runs to 16 residues. Germline CDR1 PRHDT, CDR2 FYEKMQ (reference sequence). The V end lost 8 bases, the J end lost 4 bases, and 20 bases lay between the germline ends. The CDR3 DNA reads as TGTGCCAGCTACAACAGCGGCGCCCGAGGCACCGGGGAGCTGTTTTTT. Translated, it gives CASYNSGARGTGELFF. Supplemented by reference TRBV13 and TRBJ2-2, the full variable domain reads AAGVIQSPRHLIKEKRETATLKCYPIPRHDTVYWYQQGPGQDPQFLISFYEKMQSDKGSIPDRFSAQQFSDYHSELNMSSLELGDSALYFCASYNSGARGTGELFFGEGSRLTVL.

This chain connects TRBV30 to TRBJ2-7; D is possibly TRBD2 (5 bases). V lost 1 base and J lost 5, with 21 bases in between. The germline V gene has CDR1 GTSNPN and CDR2 SVGIG (reference sequence). This CDR3 region has 16 residues. In DNA, the CDR3 is TGTGCCTGGAGTGAGAACCCTGACGGACTCTGGGACGAGCAGTACTTC. Protein product: CAWSENPDGLWDEQYF. The full variable domain, its missing parts supplied by reference TRBV30 and TRBJ2-7, is SQTIHQWPATLVQPVGSPLSLECTVEGTSNPNLYWYRQAAGRGLQLLFYSVGIGQISSEVPQNLSASRPQDRQFILSSKKLLLSDSGFYLCAWSENPDGLWDEQYFGPGTRLTVT.

The chain links TRBV6-1 to TRBJ1-2, with unresolved D. The length of the CDR3 is 15 residues. Germline V gene data show CDR1 as MNHNS and CDR2 as SASEGT. V was pared by 4 bases and J by 1 base, with 13 bases between. The DNA for the CDR3 is TGTGCCAGCAGTGGGATCGGAGTTTTTAACTATGGCTACACCTTC. It specifies CASSGIGVFNYGYTF.

The chain uses TRBV21-1 and TRBJ1-4; no check of the table's D call, TRBD1, against the DNA was made. TRBV21-1 is designated a pseudogene. The CDR3 consists of 18 residues. CDR3 protein: CASSKKPAWPPRGEKLFF. The DNA of the CDR3 is TGTGCCAGCAGCAAAAAACCAGCCTGGCCTCCAAGGGGTGAAAAACTGTTTTTT.

V usage is TRBV11-3 and J usage is TRBJ2-7; 7 bases fit TRBD2. The CDR3 loop spans 15 amino acids. Germline values: CDR1 SGHNT, CDR2 YENEEA. The junction had 11 bases not matched to a gene; V was cut back by 2 bases and J by 7 bases. The CDR3 DNA is TGTGCCAGCAGCTTATGGGCGGCGGGAGTTTGGGAGCAGTACTTC. Encoded protein: CASSLWAAGVWEQYF.

In DNA, the CDR3 is TGTGCCAGCAGCGCGTCGCGACTAGCGGGAGAAGATGACGGTACGCAGTATTTT. It encodes CASSASRLAGEDDGTQYF. The chain recombines TRBV11-3 with TRBJ2-3; 12 bases match TRBD2. The CDR3 sequence is 18 residues long. Germline CDR1 reads SGHNT; CDR2 reads YENEEA. After removal of 5 bases from V and 8 bases from J, the junction contained 17 bases not matched to a gene.

This chain joins TRBV29-1 and TRBJ2-5; TRBD2 matches 7 bases. V was clipped by 1 base and J by 5 bases; unmatched bases: 7. The CDR3 sequence is 14 residues long. Germline V gene sequence: CDR1 SQVTM, CDR2 ANQGSEA. The CDR3: CSVEAGWGGETQYF. The CDR3 DNA reads TGCAGCGTTGAAGCCGGTTGGGGGGGGGAGACCCAGTACTTC. The full variable domain, rest sourced from reference TRBV29-1 and TRBJ2-5, is SAVISQKPSRDICQRGTSLTIQCQVDSQVTMMFWYRQQPGQSLTLIATANQGSEATYESGFVIDKFPISRPNLTFSTLTVSNMSPEDSSIYLCSVEAGWGGETQYFGPGTRLLVL.

The chain carries TRBV6-6 and TRBJ1-5; no clear D gene. Germline V gives CDR1 MNHNY, CDR2 SVGAGI (reference sequence). The CDR3 contains 14 residues. V dropped 5 bases and J dropped 4 bases, with 12 bases sitting between them. CDR3 in amino acids: CASSLKRDNQPQHF. In nucleotides, the CDR3 is TGTGCCAGCAGTCTCAAGAGGGATAATCAGCCCCAGCATTTT.

The chain couples TRBV6-5 to TRBJ2-4; D is perhaps TRBD1 (6 bases). This CDR3 contains 15 residues. Per germline, CDR1 MNHEY and CDR2 SVGAGI. Trimming took 7 bases from V and 0 from J, leaving 13 bases between them. Here the CDR3 reads CASTETGIAKNIQYF. In DNA, the CDR3 is TGTGCCAGCACCGAGACAGGAATAGCCAAAAACATTCAGTACTTC.

V usage is TRBV4-1 and J usage is TRBJ2-1; 9 nucleotides line up with TRBD2. The CDR3 covers 16 residues. V was clipped by 6 bases and J by 3 bases; unmatched bases: 9. Germline V gene data show CDR1 as MGHRA and CDR2 as YSYEKL. The CDR3 coding sequence is TGCGCCAGCAGTCCCCGGACTAGCGAGAGCTACAATGAGCAGTTCTTC. Translation gives CASSPRTSESYNEQFF.

The genes are TRBV21-1 and TRBJ2-5; the table's D call, TRBD1, was not checked against the DNA. The end of the DNA is better explained by TRBJ2-7, so the J call may be wrong. TRBV21-1 is labeled a pseudogene. This CDR3 has 15 residues. The CDR3 region is CASSKDEGACDEQYF. The CDR3 coding sequence is TGTGCCAGCAGCAAAGACGAGGGGGCATGCGACGAGCAGTACTTC.

The rearrangement uses TRBV5-8 and TRBJ2-7, with D possibly matching TRBD2 (5 bases). The V end was cut by 4 bases, the J end by 2 bases, with 16 bases between. Germline loops: CDR1 SGHTS, CDR2 YDEGEE. The CDR3 is 15 amino acids. The CDR3 coding sequence is TGTGCCAGCAGCCCCGGGGTCAACCCACCCTACGAGCAGTACTTC. Translation gives CASSPGVNPPYEQYF.